Described below is a single T cell receptor (beta chain) sequence and its context. The data originate from a study of cytomegalovirus exposure and HLA in healthy donors. The wider study: Within the Caucasian-associated ancestry cluster were more than 75% of the approximately 400 genotyped donors.

It was with 60 Vbeta and 13 Jbeta primers that the PCR ran. The data were produced by immunoSEQ multiplex PCR, yet TCRdb's version contains in-frame clones alone and is incomplete. The sample records under 150,000 clones, approximately 80% being singletons. J was trimmed by 3 bases and V by 2 bases; bases with no gene match: 12. This CDR3 region has 19 residues. Germline loops: CDR1 SQVTM, CDR2 ANQGSEA. The source is a man younger than 30 in good health and CMV-seronegative. V is TRBV29-1 and J is TRBJ2-3; 15 bases align to TRBD2. The sequencing sample was made of PBMCs. The CDR3 region has the DNA TGCAGCGTTGAATTATGGACTAGCGGGGGGGCATTGGGAACAGATACGCAGTATTTT. This translates into CSVELWTSGGALGTDTQYF.